This T cell receptor (beta chain) was sequenced for a study of blood T cell repertoires in COVID-19. Clinical histories supplied by participants themselves formed the basis of cohort assignment. In the authors' methods: Estimates of nucleated cell counts were drawn from the amplification of reference gene primers. Some clones are missing from TCRdb's copy, which holds only in-frame ones; the method was immunoSEQ multiplex PCR. V and J calls and clone size follow that table, whereas D and trimming were derived from the DNA. The sample shows approximately 200,000 clones, around 86% of them seen only once. The germline V gene has CDR1 MDHEN and CDR2 SYDVKM. This CDR3 contains 14 residues. The ends were cut back, 10 bases at V and 1 base at J, with 13 bases in the middle.

The chain links TRBV28 to TRBJ2-2; weak D call: TRBD2 (5 bases). The TCR sequence derives from a young man in a cohort exposed to, infected with or recovered from COVID-19 (not recorded which). Sequencing was carried out using PBMCs or T cells enriched from blood (not recorded which). This CDR3 reads CATMMGENTGELFF. In DNA form, the CDR3 reads TGTGCCACCATGATGGGAGAGAACACCGGGGAGCTGTTTTTT. The full variable domain, with the rest looked up from reference TRBV28 and TRBJ2-2, is DVKVTQSSRYLVKRTGEKVFLECVQDMDHENMFWYRQDPGLGLRLIYFSYDVKMKEKGDIPEGYSVSREKKERFSLILESASTNQTSMYLCATMMGENTGELFFGEGSRLTVL.